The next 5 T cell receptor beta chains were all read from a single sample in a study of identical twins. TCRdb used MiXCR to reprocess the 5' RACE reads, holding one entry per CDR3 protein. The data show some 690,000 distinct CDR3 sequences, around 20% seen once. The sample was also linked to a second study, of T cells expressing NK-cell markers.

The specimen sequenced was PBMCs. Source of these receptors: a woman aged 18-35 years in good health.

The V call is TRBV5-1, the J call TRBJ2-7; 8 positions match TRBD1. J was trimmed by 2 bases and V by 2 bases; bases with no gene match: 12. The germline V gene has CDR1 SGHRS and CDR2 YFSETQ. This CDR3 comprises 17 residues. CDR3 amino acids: CASSFSPGQATTYEQYF. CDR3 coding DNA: TGCGCCAGCAGCTTCTCACCGGGACAGGCTACGACCTACGAGCAGTACTTC.

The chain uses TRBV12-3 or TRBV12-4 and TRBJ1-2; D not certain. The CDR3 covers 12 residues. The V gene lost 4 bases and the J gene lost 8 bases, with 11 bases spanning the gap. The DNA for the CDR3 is TGTGCCAGCAGTTACGACTGGGTGGGCTACACCTTC. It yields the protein CASSYDWVGYTF.

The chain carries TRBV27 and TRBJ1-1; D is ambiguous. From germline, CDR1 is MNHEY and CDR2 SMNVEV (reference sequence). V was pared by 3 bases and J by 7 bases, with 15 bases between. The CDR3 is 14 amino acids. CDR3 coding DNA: TGTGCCAGCAGTTTCAAAGGGCTTGTAGATGAAGCTTTCTTT. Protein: CASSFKGLVDEAFF.

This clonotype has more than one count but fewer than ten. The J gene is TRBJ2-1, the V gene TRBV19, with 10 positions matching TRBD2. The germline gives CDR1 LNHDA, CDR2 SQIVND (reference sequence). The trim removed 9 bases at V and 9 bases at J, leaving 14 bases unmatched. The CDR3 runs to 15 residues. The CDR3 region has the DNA TGTGCCAGCTTAGTAGCGGGAGGTAAACGGGGTGAGCAGTTCTTC. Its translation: CASLVAGGKRGEQFF.

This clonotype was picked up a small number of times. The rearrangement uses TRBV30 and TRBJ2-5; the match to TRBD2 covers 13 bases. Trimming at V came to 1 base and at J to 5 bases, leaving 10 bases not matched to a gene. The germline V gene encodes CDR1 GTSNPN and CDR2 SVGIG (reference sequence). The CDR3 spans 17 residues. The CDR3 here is CAWSGTSGSLAGETQYF. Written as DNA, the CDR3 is TGTGCCTGGAGTGGGACTAGCGGGAGCTTAGCGGGGGAGACCCAGTACTTC.